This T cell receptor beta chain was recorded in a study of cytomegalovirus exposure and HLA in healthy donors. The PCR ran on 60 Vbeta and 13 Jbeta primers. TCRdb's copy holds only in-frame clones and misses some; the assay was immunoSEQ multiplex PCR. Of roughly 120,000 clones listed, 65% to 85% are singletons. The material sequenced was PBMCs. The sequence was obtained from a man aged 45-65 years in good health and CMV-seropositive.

CDR3 protein: CASSPRLAGENEQFF. The CDR3 bases are TGTGCCAGCAGCCCCCGACTAGCGGGAGAGAATGAGCAGTTCTTC. This chain uses TRBV13 with TRBJ2-1, with 12 bases matching TRBD2. Germline loops: CDR1 PRHDT, CDR2 FYEKMQ (reference sequence). The CDR3 extends over 15 amino acids. J lost 7 bases, V lost 5 bases, and 6 bases had no gene match.